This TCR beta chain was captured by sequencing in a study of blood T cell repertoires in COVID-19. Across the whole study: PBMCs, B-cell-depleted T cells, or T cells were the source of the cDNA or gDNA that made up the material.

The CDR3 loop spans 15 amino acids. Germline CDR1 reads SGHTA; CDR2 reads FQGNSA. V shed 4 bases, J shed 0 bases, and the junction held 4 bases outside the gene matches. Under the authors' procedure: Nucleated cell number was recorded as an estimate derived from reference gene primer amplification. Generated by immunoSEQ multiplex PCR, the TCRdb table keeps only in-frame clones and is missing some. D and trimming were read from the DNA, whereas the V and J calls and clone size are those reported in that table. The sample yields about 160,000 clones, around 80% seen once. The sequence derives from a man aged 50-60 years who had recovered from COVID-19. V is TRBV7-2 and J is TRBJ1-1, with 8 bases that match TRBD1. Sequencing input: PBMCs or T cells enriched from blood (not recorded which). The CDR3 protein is CASSSDRALNTEAFF. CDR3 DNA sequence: TGTGCCAGCAGCTCGGACAGGGCACTGAACACTGAAGCTTTCTTT.